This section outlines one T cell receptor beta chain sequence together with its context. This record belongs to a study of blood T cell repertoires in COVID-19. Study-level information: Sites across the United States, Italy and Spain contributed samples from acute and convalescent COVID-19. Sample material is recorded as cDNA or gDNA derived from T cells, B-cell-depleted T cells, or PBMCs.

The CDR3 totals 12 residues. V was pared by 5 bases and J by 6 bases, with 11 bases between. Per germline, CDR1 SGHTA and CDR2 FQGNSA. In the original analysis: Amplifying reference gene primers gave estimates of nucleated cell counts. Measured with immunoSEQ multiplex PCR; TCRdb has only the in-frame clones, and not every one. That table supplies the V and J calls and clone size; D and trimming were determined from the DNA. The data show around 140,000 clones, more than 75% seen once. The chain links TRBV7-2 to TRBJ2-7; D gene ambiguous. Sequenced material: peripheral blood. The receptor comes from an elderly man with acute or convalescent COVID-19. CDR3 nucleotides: TGTGCCAGCAGCCCCCAGGTCTCCGAGCAGTACTTC. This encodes CASSPQVSEQYF.